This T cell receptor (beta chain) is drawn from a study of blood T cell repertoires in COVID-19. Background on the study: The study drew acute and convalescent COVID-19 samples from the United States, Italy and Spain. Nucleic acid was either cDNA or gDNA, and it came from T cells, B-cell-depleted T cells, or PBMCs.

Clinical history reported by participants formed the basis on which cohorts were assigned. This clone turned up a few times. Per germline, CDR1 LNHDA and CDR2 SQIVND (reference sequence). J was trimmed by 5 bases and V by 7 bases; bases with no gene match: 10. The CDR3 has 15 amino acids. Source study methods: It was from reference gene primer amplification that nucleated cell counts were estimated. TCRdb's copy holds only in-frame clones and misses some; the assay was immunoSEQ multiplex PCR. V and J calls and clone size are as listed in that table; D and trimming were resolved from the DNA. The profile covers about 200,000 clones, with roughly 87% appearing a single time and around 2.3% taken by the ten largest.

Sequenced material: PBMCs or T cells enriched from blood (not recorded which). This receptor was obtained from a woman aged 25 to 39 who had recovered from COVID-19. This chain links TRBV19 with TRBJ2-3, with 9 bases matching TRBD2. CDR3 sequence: CASKAGGFEEDTQYF. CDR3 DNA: TGTGCCAGTAAAGCGGGGGGCTTTGAAGAAGATACGCAGTATTTT.